This T cell receptor (beta chain) is from a study of blood T cell repertoires in COVID-19. Study details: The study drew acute and convalescent COVID-19 samples from the United States, Italy and Spain. From T cells, B-cell-depleted T cells, or PBMCs came the material, which was cDNA or gDNA.

Generated by immunoSEQ multiplex PCR, the TCRdb table keeps only in-frame clones and is missing some. The sample yields under 550,000 clones, about 90% seen once. After removal of 10 bases from V and 4 bases from J, the junction contained 4 bases not matched to a gene. The CDR3 extends over 13 amino acids. Germline CDR1 and CDR2: SNHLY and FYNNEI. The TCR comes from a man between 18 and 35 years old with COVID-19, enrolled during active disease. The chain uses TRBV2 and TRBJ2-2; 9 bases line up with TRBD2. The sequenced material came from peripheral blood. The CDR3 is CATRLAVTGELFF. CDR3 DNA sequence: TGTGCCACTCGACTAGCGGTCACCGGGGAGCTGTTTTTT.